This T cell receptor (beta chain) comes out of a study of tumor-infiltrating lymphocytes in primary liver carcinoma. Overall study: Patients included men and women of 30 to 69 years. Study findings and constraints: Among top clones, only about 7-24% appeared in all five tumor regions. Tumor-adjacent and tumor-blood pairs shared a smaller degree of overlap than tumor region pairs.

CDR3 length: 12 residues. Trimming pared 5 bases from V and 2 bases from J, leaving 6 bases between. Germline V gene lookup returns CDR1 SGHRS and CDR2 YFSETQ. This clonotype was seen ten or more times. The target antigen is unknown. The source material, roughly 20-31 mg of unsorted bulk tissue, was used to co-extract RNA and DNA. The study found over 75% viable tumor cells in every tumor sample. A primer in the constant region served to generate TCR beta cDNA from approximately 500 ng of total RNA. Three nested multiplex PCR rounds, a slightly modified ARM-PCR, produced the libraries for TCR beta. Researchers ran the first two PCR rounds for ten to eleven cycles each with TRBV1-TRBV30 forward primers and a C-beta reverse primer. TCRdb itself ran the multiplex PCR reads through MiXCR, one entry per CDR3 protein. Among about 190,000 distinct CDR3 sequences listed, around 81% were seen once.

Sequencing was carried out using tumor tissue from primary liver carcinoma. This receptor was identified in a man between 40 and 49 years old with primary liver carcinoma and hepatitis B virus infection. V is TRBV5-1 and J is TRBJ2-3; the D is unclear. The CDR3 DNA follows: TGCGCCAGCAGATGGGACACAGATACGCAGTATTTT. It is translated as CASRWDTDTQYF.